The next 5 T cell receptor beta chains were all read from a single sample in a study of T cells expressing NK-cell markers. TCRdb re-called the 5' RACE reads; one entry per CDR3 protein, DNA not given. Its table lists a few hundred thousand distinct CDR3 sequences. The sample comprised blood T cells: a sorted CD56 or NKG2C T cell subset, CD4+ or CD8+ T cells, or bulk PBMC T cells (not recorded which). These receptors came from a man aged 18 to 35 in good health.

The chain employs TRBV7-8 and TRBJ1-1; the TRBD1 assignment by TCRdb is unverifiable without DNA. This CDR3 contains 16 residues. Germline values: CDR1 SGHVS, CDR2 FQNEAQ. CDR3 residues: CASRPTGGRVNTEAFF.

The genes are TRBV12-3 or TRBV12-4 and TRBJ2-1; TCRdb designates TRBD2, a call that cannot be tested without DNA. The CDR3 runs to 17 residues. This CDR3 reads CASSPRGAGGLYNEQFF.

V gene TRBV5-1 combines with J gene TRBJ1-4. CDR3 length: 14 amino acids. The germline V gene encodes CDR1 SGHRS and CDR2 YFSETQ. The CDR3: CASTLGGINEKLFF.

V gene TRBV3-1 combines with J gene TRBJ2-5; TCRdb's assignment of TRBD1 cannot be checked, as there is no DNA. Germline V CDR1 and CDR2: LGHDT, YNNKEL (reference sequence). This CDR3 spans 14 amino acids. CDR3 in amino acids: CASSRDRATETQYF.

V usage is TRBV18 and J usage is TRBJ2-3; the TRBD1 assignment by TCRdb is unverifiable without DNA. The CDR3 contains 16 residues. The V gene's germline CDR1 is KGHSH and CDR2 LQKENI. The CDR3 loop reads CASSPMGTASTDTQYF.